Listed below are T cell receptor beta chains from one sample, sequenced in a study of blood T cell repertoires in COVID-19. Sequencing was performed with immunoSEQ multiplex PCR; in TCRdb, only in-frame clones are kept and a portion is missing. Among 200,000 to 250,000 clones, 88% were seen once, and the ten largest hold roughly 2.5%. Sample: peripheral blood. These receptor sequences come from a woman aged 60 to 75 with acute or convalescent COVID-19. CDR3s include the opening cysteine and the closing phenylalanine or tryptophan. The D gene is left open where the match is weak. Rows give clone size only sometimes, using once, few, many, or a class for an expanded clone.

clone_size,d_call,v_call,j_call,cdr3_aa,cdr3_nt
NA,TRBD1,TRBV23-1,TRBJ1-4,CASSRQGDREKLFF,TGCGCCAGCAGTCGGCAGGGGGACCGTGAAAAACTGTTTTTT
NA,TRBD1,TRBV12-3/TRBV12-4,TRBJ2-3,CASSLGDRGTQYF,TGTGCCAGCAGTTTAGGGGACAGGGGGACGCAGTATTTT
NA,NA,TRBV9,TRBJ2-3,CASSVDPGPDTQYF,TGTGCCAGCAGCGTAGACCCAGGCCCAGATACGCAGTATTTT
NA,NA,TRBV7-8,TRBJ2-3,CASSLGRGSTDTQYF,TGTGCCAGCAGCTTAGGGCGGGGCAGCACAGATACGCAGTATTTT
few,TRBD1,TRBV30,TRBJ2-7,CAWTTQGFDEQYF,TGTGCCTGGACCACACAGGGGTTCGACGAGCAGTACTTC
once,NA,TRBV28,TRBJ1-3,CASSPGGGKYSGNTIYF,TGTGCCAGCAGTCCGGGCGGGGGTAAATACTCTGGAAACACCATATATTTT
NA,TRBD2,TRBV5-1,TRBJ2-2,CASSRGTSGTGAGELFF,TGCGCCAGCAGCCGAGGGACTAGCGGGACTGGGGCCGGGGAGCTGTTTTTT
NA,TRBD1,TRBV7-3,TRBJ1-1,CASSAGQGRATEAFF,TGTGCCAGCAGCGCGGGACAGGGGAGAGCCACTGAAGCTTTCTTT
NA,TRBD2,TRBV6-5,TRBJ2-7,CASRDLAGPSNEQYF,TGTGCCAGCAGAGATCTAGCGGGTCCTAGTAACGAGCAGTACTTC
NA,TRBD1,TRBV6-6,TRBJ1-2,CASSPGTVYGYTF,TGTGCCAGCAGTCCTGGGACAGTCTATGGCTACACCTTC
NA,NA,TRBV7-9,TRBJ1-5,CASSPDGRGGQPQHF,TGTGCCAGCAGCCCAGACGGCAGGGGTGGGCAGCCCCAGCATTTT
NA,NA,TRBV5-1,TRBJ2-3,CASSLGVISTDTQYF,TGCGCCAGCAGCTTGGGCGTGATCAGCACAGATACGCAGTATTTT
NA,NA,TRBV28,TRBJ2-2,CASIGRRTGELFF,TGTGCCAGCATTGGGAGGAGGACCGGGGAGCTGTTTTTT
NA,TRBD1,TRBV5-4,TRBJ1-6,CASSRDRVVSPLHF,TGTGCCAGCAGCCGGGACAGGGTGGTTTCACCCCTCCACTTT
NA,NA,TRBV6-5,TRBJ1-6,CASSYTSSYNSPLHF,TGTGCCAGCAGTTACACAAGCTCCTATAATTCACCCCTCCACTTT
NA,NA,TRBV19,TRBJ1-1,CASSRQATLNTEAFF,TGTGCCAGTAGTAGGCAGGCGACCTTGAACACTGAAGCTTTCTTT
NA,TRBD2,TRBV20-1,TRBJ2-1,CSASRVAGVGNEQFF,TGCAGTGCTAGTCGGGTAGCGGGAGTTGGCAATGAGCAGTTCTTC
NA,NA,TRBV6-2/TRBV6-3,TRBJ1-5,CASSAPRGGLSNQPQHF,TGTGCCAGCAGTGCCCCGAGGGGGGGTCTCAGCAATCAGCCCCAGCATTTT
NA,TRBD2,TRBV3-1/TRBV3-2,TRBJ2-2,CASSPRTSGIAGELFF,TGTGCCAGCAGCCCCCGGACTAGCGGGATTGCCGGGGAGCTGTTTTTT
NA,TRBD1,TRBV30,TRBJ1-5,CAWSIRGFQPQHF,TGTGCCTGGAGTATCAGGGGGTTTCAGCCCCAGCATTTT
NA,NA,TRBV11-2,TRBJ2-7,CASSPEVSSYEQYF,TGTGCCAGCAGCCCTGAGGTTAGCTCCTACGAGCAGTACTTC
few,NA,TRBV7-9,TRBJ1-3,CASSPRRRAGNTIYF,TGTGCCAGCAGCCCCCGCCGGAGGGCTGGAAACACCATATATTTT
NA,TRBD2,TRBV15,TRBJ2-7,CATSRVLAGEQYF,TGTGCCACCAGCAGAGTTCTAGCGGGGGAGCAGTACTTC
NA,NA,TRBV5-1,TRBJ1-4,CASSLTTGVNEKLFF,TGCGCCAGCAGCTTGACCACGGGAGTTAATGAAAAACTGTTTTTT
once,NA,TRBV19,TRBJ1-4,CASGERTLTNEKLFF,TGTGCCAGTGGGGAACGGACTCTTACTAATGAAAAACTGTTTTTT
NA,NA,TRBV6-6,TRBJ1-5,CASSPRGGGWQPQHF,TGTGCCAGCAGCCCCCGCGGGGGAGGATGGCAGCCCCAGCATTTT
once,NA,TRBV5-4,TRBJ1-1,CASSLRDTEAFF,TGTGCCAGCAGCTTGCGAGACACTGAAGCTTTCTTT
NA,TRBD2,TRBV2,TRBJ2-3,CASRRSSGTSKGDTQYF,TGTGCCAGCAGGAGAAGCTCCGGGACTAGCAAAGGAGATACGCAGTATTTT
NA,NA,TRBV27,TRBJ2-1,CASSLGQLLYNEQFF,TGTGCCAGCAGTTTAGGGCAGCTCCTCTACAATGAGCAGTTCTTC
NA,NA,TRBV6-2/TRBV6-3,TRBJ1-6,CASSYSTPGQLDSPLHF,TGTGCCAGCAGTTACTCGACGCCCGGACAGCTAGATTCACCCCTCCACTTT
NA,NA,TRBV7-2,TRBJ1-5,CASSEGGVRSNQPQHF,TGTGCCAGCAGCGAAGGGGGGGTCCGAAGCAATCAGCCCCAGCATTTT
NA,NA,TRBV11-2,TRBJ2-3,CASSLDHLSPDTQYF,TGTGCCAGCAGCTTAGATCACCTGAGCCCAGATACGCAGTATTTT
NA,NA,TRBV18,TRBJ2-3,CASQRGDITDTQYF,TGTGCCAGCCAACGGGGAGACATCACAGATACGCAGTATTTT
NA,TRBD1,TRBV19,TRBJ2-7,CASSTNTGVGEQYF,TGTGCCAGTAGTACCAATACAGGGGTAGGGGAGCAGTACTTC
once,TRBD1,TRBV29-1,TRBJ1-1,CSVVGQGFTEAFF,TGCAGCGTTGTGGGACAGGGATTCACTGAAGCTTTCTTT
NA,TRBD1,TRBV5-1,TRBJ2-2,CASSLRQGANGELFF,TGCGCCAGCAGCTTACGGCAGGGGGCCAACGGGGAGCTGTTTTTT
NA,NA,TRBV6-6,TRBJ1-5,CASSYGGGGSNQPQHF,TGTGCCAGCAGTTACGGGGGGGGAGGGAGCAATCAGCCCCAGCATTTT
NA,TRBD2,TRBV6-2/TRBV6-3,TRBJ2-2,CASSYRVLAGVSGELFF,TGTGCCAGCAGTTACCGGGTACTAGCGGGAGTAAGCGGGGAGCTGTTTTTT
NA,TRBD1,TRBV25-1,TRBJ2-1,CASSYDRGFSYNEQFF,TGTGCCAGCAGTTACGACAGGGGATTTTCCTACAATGAGCAGTTCTTC
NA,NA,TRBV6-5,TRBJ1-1,CASRSTGLAEAFF,TGTGCCAGCAGATCTACAGGGCTCGCTGAAGCTTTCTTT
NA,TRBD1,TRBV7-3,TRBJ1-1,CASSSRDRVMNTEAFF,TGTGCCAGCAGCTCGCGCGACAGGGTAATGAACACTGAAGCTTTCTTT
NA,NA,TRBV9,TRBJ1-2,CASSTGFNYGYTF,TGTGCCAGCAGCACGGGATTTAACTATGGCTACACCTTC
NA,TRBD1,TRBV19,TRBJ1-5,CASSIGQGHKNSNQPQHF,TGTGCCAGTAGTATCGGACAGGGACACAAAAATAGCAATCAGCCCCAGCATTTT
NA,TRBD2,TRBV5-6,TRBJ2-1,CASSLVSGSPYNEQFF,TGTGCCAGCAGCTTGGTTAGCGGGAGCCCCTACAATGAGCAGTTCTTC
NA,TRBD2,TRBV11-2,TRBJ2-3,CASSLGLAGQGDTQYF,TGTGCCAGCAGCTTGGGACTAGCGGGCCAAGGGGATACGCAGTATTTT
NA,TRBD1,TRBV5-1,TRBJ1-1,CASSLRQGAVAFF,TGCGCCAGCAGCTTGAGACAGGGGGCCGTAGCTTTCTTT
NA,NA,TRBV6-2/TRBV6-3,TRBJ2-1,CASSGLRTVSSYNEQFF,TGTGCCAGCAGTGGCCTTAGGACAGTTTCCTCCTACAATGAGCAGTTCTTC